These 10 T cell receptor beta chains were sequenced from one sample in a study of blood T cell repertoires in COVID-19. TCRdb keeps only in-frame clones here, not all; method: immunoSEQ multiplex PCR. The data hold about 180,000 clones, with about 80% observed a single time. Sequenced: peripheral blood. These receptors came from a human donor in a cohort sampled during active COVID-19.

The CDR3: CASSITGLGSYEQYF. CDR3 DNA sequence: TGTGCCAGTAGTATTACAGGGTTGGGATCCTACGAGCAGTACTTC. The chain carries TRBV19 and TRBJ2-7; possible D gene TRBD1, 6 bases. This CDR3 is built from 15 residues. The ends were cut back, 3 bases at V and 1 base at J, with 13 bases in the middle. CDR1 and CDR2 (germline): LNHDA, SQIVND (reference sequence). Using reference TRBV19 and TRBJ2-7 for the parts outside the CDR3, the full variable domain is DGGITQSPKYLFRKEGQNVTLSCEQNLNHDAMYWYRQDPGQGLRLIYYSQIVNDFQKGDIAEGYSVSREKKESFPLTVTSAQKNPTAFYLCASSITGLGSYEQYFGPGTRLTVT.

The rearrangement links TRBV5-4 to TRBJ2-4, with TRBD2 as a possible D gene (5 bases). The germline V gene has CDR1 SGHNT and CDR2 YYREEE (reference sequence). The CDR3 has 16 residues. With 2 bases removed from V and 0 bases from J, the gap between germline ends came to 12 bases. Written as DNA, the CDR3 is TGTGCCAGCAGCTTCGTTGGACTCGAAGCCAAAAACATTCAGTACTTC. Protein product: CASSFVGLEAKNIQYF.

V gene TRBV28 combines with J gene TRBJ2-2; D remains unclear. The germline CDR1 and CDR2 sequences are MDHEN and SYDVKM. Deletions cut 3 bases from V and 9 bases from J, with 8 bases between. CDR3 size: 12 residues. CDR3 in DNA: TGTGCCAGCAGTTTGGCTTTCCGGGAGCTGTTTTTT. Translating gives CASSLAFRELFF.

Regarding this clone: Other DNA variants within this sample encode the same CDR3. The chain carries TRBV7-9 and TRBJ2-7; D remains ambiguous. Germline CDR1 SEHNR, CDR2 FQNEAQ (reference sequence). The CDR3 is 14 residues long. The V and J ends lost 1 base and 1 base respectively, with 8 bases between them. For the CDR3, the DNA is TGTGCCAGCAGCTTAGGGTCAGTTTCCTACGAGCAGTACTTC. Its protein product is CASSLGSVSYEQYF. Variable domain in full (rest from reference TRBV7-9 and TRBJ2-7): DTGVSQNPRHKITKRGQNVTFRCDPISEHNRLYWYRQTLGQGPEFLTYFQNEAQLEKSRLLSDRFSAERPKGSFSTLEIQRTEQGDSAMYLCASSLGSVSYEQYFGPGTRLTVT.

The chain employs TRBV19 and TRBJ1-5; tentative D call: TRBD1 (5 bases). CDR1 and CDR2 (germline): LNHDA, SQIVND (reference sequence). The CDR3 contains 15 residues. V gave up 1 base and J gave up 5 bases, with 12 bases separating them. This CDR3 is CASSIAGRGDQPQHF. The CDR3 DNA reads as TGTGCCAGTAGTATAGCAGGGCGAGGAGATCAGCCCCAGCATTTT.

This clone has only one observation. This chain connects TRBV6-5 to TRBJ2-7, with D possibly TRBD2 on 6 matching bases. Trimming pared 4 bases from V and 3 bases from J, leaving 16 bases between. Germline CDR1 MNHEY, CDR2 SVGAGI. The CDR3 is made up of 15 amino acids. CDR3 nucleotides: TGTGCCAGCAGTTCCCGCGGGACCTATTTCTACGAGCAGTACTTC. Its translation is CASSSRGTYFYEQYF.

The chain combines TRBV6-5 with TRBJ2-7; 9 bases are a match to TRBD2. The CDR3 covers 16 residues. Trimming cost V 2 bases and J 5 bases; bases outside gene matches: 10. CDR1 MNHEY and CDR2 SVGAGI come from the germline V gene. The CDR3 here is CASSYRTGTSFHEQYF. The CDR3 DNA sequence: TGTGCCAGCAGTTACCGGACCGGGACTAGCTTCCACGAGCAGTACTTC.

The chain uses TRBV10-2 and TRBJ1-2, with 9 bases aligning to TRBD1. V lost 5 bases, J lost 7 bases, and 5 bases stayed unmatched. The germline V gene encodes CDR1 WSHSY and CDR2 SAAADI. This CDR3 is 13 amino acids long. The CDR3 DNA reads TGCGCCAGCAGTCGGGACAGGGTGGGTGGCTACACCTTC. It encodes CASSRDRVGGYTF.

The rearrangement links TRBV6-2 or TRBV6-3 to TRBJ2-7, with 8 nucleotides matching TRBD2. Trimming removed 4 bases from V and 5 bases from J; junction bases left unmatched: 7. CDR3 length: 14 residues. Germline V gene sequence: CDR1 MNHEY, CDR2 SVGEGT. The CDR3 protein is CASSWAGRANEQYF. CDR3 nucleotides: TGTGCCAGCAGTTGGGCCGGGAGGGCCAACGAGCAGTACTTC.

This chain links TRBV4-3 with TRBJ2-7, with 7 bases aligning to TRBD2. The CDR3 spans 17 residues. CDR1 and CDR2 (germline): LGHNA, YSLEER. J was trimmed by 2 bases and V by 0 bases; bases with no gene match: 10. The CDR3 DNA reads as TGCGCCAGCAGCCAAGAGGCGGGGGAGGTTTTGACCTACGAGCAGTACTTC. This codes for CASSQEAGEVLTYEQYF.